This T cell receptor (beta chain) was recorded in a study of cytomegalovirus exposure and HLA in healthy donors. Overall study findings and caveats: Highly shared variants forming one cluster were likely a sequencing artifact. In a later analysis, across HLA loci, associated TCR counts were highest for DRB1, lowest for HLA-C. In vitro, three CMV-associated chains proved specific for CMV antigens. Most TCR beta V segments were productive about 87% or about 30% of the time in an earlier analysis.

Researchers ran the PCR with 60 Vbeta and 13 Jbeta primers. Profiling relied on immunoSEQ multiplex PCR, and the TCRdb table lists in-frame clones only, not all of them. The sample has 100,000 to 150,000 clones; 75% are singletons. This clone has more than one count but fewer than ten. Its antigen remains unidentified. Germline lookup yields CDR1 SGHRS and CDR2 YFSETQ. The CDR3 is 19 residues long. This sequence originates from a woman between 35 and 50 years old in good health and CMV-seropositive. The V call is TRBV5-1, the J call TRBJ2-5; 13 positions agree with TRBD2. Gene TRBJ2-7 matches the end of the DNA better, so the J call may be wrong. Sequenced sample: PBMCs. CDR3 DNA sequence: TGCGCCAGCAGCTTGGGACAGGGGACTAGCGGGACTAGCTCCTACGAGCAGTACTTC. Its protein product is CASSLGQGTSGTSSYEQYF.